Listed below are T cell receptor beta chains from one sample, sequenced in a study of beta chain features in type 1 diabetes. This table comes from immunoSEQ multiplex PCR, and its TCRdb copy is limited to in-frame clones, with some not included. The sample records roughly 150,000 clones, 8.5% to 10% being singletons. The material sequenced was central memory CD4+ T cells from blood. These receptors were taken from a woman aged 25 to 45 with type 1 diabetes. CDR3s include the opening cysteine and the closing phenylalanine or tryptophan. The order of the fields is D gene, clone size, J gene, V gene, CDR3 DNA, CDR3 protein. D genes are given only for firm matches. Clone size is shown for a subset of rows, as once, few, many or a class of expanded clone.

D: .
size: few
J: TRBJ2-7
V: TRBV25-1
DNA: TGTGCCAGCAGTGAGGGCGGGGGCCTCCCCTACGAGCAGTACTTC
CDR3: CASSEGGGLPYEQYF

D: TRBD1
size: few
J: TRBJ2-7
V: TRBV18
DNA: TGTGCCAGCTCGGCCCTACAGACAGGGGGGATCTACGAGCAGTACTTC
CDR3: CASSALQTGGIYEQYF

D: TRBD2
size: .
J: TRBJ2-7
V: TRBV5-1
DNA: TGCGCCAGCAGCGAACGTATAGCGGGAGACGGCGAGCAGTACTTC
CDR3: CASSERIAGDGEQYF

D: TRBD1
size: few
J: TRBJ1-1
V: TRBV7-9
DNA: TGTGCCAGCAGCTTCCCGGACAGGGGGAACACTGAAGCTTTCTTT
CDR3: CASSFPDRGNTEAFF

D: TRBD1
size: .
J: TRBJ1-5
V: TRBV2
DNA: TGTGCCAGCAGTGGGACAGGGGGCTCTCAGCCCCAGCATTTT
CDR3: CASSGTGGSQPQHF

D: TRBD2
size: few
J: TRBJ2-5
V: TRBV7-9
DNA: TGTGCCAGCAGCCCAGGAATGTTAGCGGGTACTCAAGAGACCCAGTACTTC
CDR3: CASSPGMLAGTQETQYF

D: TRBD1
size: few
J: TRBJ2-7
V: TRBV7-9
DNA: TGTGCCAGCAGCTTTTCACAGGGGTCCTACGAGCAGTACTTC
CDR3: CASSFSQGSYEQYF

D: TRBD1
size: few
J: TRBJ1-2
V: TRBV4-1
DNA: TGCGCCAGCAGTTCTCGGACAGGGGGCGGCTACACCTTC
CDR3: CASSSRTGGGYTF

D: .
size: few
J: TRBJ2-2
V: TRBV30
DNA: TGTGCCTGGGGACATGGGGCCGGGGAGCTGTTTTTT
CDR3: CAWGHGAGELFF

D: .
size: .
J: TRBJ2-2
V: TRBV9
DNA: TGTGCCAGCAGCGTCCGGGACACACATTCGAACACCGGGGAGCTGTTTTTT
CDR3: CASSVRDTHSNTGELFF

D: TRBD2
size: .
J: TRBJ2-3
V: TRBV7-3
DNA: TGTGCCAGCAGCTCACTGACTAGCGGGGCCGAAACGGTGTATTTT
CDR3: CASSSLTSGAETVYF

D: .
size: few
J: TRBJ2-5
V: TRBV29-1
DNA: TGCAGCGTTGATCTAGGGGAAGAGACCCAGTACTTC
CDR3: CSVDLGEETQYF

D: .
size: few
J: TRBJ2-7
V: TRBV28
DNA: TGTGCCAGCAGGTTCCCACTCTCCTACGAGCAGTACTTC
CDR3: CASRFPLSYEQYF

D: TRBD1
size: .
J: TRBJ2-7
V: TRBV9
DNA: TGTGCCAGCAGCGTCGGGACAGGGACCTACGAGCAGTACTTC
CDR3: CASSVGTGTYEQYF

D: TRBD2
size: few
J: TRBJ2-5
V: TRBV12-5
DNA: TGTGCTAGTGCCGCGGGACTAGCGGGAGGGCTTGGAGAGACCCAGTACTTC
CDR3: CASAAGLAGGLGETQYF

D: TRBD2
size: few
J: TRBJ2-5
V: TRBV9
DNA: TGTGCCAGCAGCCTGGGACTAGCGGGGATCCGGGAGACCCAGTACTTC
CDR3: CASSLGLAGIRETQYF